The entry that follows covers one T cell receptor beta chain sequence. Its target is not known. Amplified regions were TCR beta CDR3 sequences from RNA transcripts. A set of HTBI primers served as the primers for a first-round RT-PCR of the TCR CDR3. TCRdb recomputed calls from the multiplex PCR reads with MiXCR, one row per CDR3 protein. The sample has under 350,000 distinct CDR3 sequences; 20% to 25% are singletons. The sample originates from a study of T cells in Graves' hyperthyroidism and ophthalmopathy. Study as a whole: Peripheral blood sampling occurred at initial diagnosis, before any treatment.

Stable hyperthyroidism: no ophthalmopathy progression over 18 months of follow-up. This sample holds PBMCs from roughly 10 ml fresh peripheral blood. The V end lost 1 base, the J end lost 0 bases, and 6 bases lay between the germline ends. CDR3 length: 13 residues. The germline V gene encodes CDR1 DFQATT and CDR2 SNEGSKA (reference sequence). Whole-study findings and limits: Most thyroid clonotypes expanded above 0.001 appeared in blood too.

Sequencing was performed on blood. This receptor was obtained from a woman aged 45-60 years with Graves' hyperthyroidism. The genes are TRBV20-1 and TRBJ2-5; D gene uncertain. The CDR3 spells CSARGPYQETQYF. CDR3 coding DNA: TGCAGTGCTAGAGGCCCGTACCAAGAGACCCAGTACTTC.